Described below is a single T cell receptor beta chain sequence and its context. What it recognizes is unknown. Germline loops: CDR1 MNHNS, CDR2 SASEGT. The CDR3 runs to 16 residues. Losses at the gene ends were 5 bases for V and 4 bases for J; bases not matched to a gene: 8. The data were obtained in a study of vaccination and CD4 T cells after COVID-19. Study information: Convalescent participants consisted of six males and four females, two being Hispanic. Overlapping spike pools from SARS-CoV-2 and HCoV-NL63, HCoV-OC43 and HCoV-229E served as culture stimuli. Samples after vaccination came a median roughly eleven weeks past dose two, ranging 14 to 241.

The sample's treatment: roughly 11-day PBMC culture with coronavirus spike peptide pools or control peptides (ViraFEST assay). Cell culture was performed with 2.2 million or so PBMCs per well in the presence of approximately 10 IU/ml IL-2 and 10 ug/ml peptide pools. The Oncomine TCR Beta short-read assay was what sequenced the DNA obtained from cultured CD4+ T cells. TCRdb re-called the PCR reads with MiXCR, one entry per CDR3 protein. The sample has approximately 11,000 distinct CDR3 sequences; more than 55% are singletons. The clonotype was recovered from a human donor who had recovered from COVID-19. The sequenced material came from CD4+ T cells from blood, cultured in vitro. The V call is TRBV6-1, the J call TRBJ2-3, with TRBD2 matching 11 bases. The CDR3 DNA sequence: TGTGCCAGCAGTACCCACCCTAGCGGGGGGCCAGATACGCAGTATTTT. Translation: CASSTHPSGGPDTQYF.